One sample yielded the 6 T cell receptor beta chains listed below, sequenced in a study of blood T cell repertoires in COVID-19. Clones were read by immunoSEQ multiplex PCR, and TCRdb kept only the in-frame ones, dropping some. The sample lists some 380,000 clones; around 90% were seen once. Sequencing was performed on PBMCs or T cells enriched from blood (not recorded which). The receptors were gathered from a woman aged 40 to 50 with acute COVID-19.

The CDR3 loop is CASSPRTGTPTDTQYF. CDR3 DNA sequence: TGTGCCAGCAGCCCCCGAACAGGGACCCCCACAGATACGCAGTATTTT. The chain joins TRBV7-6 to TRBJ2-3, with a tentative D call TRBD1 (6 bases). CDR1 SGHVS and CDR2 FNYEAQ come from the germline V gene. V gave up 5 bases and J gave up 2 bases, with 17 bases separating them. CDR3 length equals 16 residues.

The J gene is TRBJ2-3, the V gene TRBV10-3, with D possibly matching TRBD2 (6 bases). Trimming shortened V by 3 bases and J by 2 bases, and 12 bases separated the two germline ends. The CDR3 sequence is 15 residues long. CDR1 is ENHRY and CDR2 is SYGVKD in the germline V gene. The CDR3 DNA reads TGTGCCATCAGTGACGCTAGCGCAGACACAGATACGCAGTATTTT. This sequence encodes CAISDASADTDTQYF.

The genes are TRBV24-1 and TRBJ2-2, with 8 bases matching TRBD1. J lost 3 bases, V lost 4 bases, and 6 bases had no gene match. The CDR3 is made up of 16 amino acids. Germline values: CDR1 KGHDR, CDR2 SFDVKD. The DNA of the CDR3 is TGTGCCACCAGTGAGGCCGGGACAGGCTACACCGGGGAGCTGTTTTTT. As protein: CATSEAGTGYTGELFF.

The chain uses TRBV6-2 or TRBV6-3 and TRBJ2-4; possibly TRBD1 for D (6 bases). Germline V gene data show CDR1 as MNHEY and CDR2 as SVGEGT. V lost 0 bases and J lost 1, with 7 bases in between. The CDR3 runs 15 residues. The DNA of the CDR3 is TGTGCCAGCAGTTACTCGGGGGCGGCCAAAAACATTCAGTACTTC. Translated, it gives CASSYSGAAKNIQYF.

V gene TRBV3-1 (or the pseudogene TRBV3-2) combines with J gene TRBJ2-3, with TRBD2 as a possible D gene (6 bases). V lost 2 bases and J 0 bases, leaving 9 bases between the germline ends. The CDR3 sequence is 15 residues long. The germline gives CDR1 LGHDT, CDR2 YNNKEL (reference sequence). The CDR3 loop reads CASSQPAGSTDTQYF. The DNA of the CDR3 is TGTGCCAGCAGCCAACCGGCGGGAAGCACAGATACGCAGTATTTT.

CDR3 coding DNA: TGTGCCAGCAGCCCCAGGAGGGACTATGGCTACACCTTC. This sequence encodes CASSPRRDYGYTF. The J gene is TRBJ1-2, the V gene TRBV6-5; the D is unclear. V lost 6 bases and J lost 3, with 11 bases in between. The CDR3 totals 13 residues. Germline V gene lookup returns CDR1 MNHEY and CDR2 SVGAGI.